The source of this T cell receptor beta chain is a study of blood T cell repertoires in COVID-19. Study-level background: There were acute and convalescent COVID-19 samples, and they came from the United States, Italy and Spain.

The authors' processing: Amplifying reference gene primers gave estimates of nucleated cell counts. Some clones are missing from TCRdb's copy, which holds only in-frame ones; the method was immunoSEQ multiplex PCR. V and J calls and clone size follow that table, whereas D and trimming were derived from the DNA. The sample includes 250,000 or so clones, 65% to 90% of them seen just once. The CDR3 is 14 residues long. Trimming took off 8 bases at V and 4 bases at J, with 18 bases between the two ends. Germline CDR1 and CDR2: SQVTM and ANQGSEA. Resolution of symptoms, clearance, or two negative PCRs was present in recovered Cohort 3 donors.

This clonotype originated in a middle-aged man who had recovered from COVID-19. The sequenced sample was PBMCs or T cells enriched from blood (not recorded which). This sequence joins TRBV29-1 and TRBJ2-1; maybe TRBD2 (5 bases). CDR3 protein: CSIARWTGYNEQFF. DNA of the CDR3: TGCAGCATAGCGCGTTGGACGGGGTACAATGAGCAGTTCTTC.